The T cell receptor beta chain under discussion was sequenced for a study of cytomegalovirus exposure and HLA in healthy donors. Findings and caveats of the study: No immune exposure information besides CMV serostatus was available. There were some V segments, including TRBV6-2 and TRBV6-3, excluded as indistinguishable. Rare TCR sequences predominated, though certain public TCRs were found in many donors.

Germline values: CDR1 LNHDA, CDR2 SQIVND (reference sequence). This CDR3 comprises 17 residues. Trimming at V came to 0 bases and at J to 1 base, leaving 4 bases not matched to a gene. The PCR made use of 60 Vbeta and 13 Jbeta primers. The assay was immunoSEQ multiplex PCR, and TCRdb's table has in-frame clones only and misses some. The table lists around 120,000 clones, over 60% of them singletons. Comments on this clone: Its specificity is unknown.

The clonotype comes from a woman aged 40 to 50 in good health and CMV-seropositive. Material for sequencing was PBMCs. The chain links TRBV19 to TRBJ2-4, with 9 nucleotides matching TRBD1. The CDR3 bases are TGTGCCAGTAGTATAGAACAGGGGGCGAGGGCCAAAAACATTCAGTACTTC. Translating it yields CASSIEQGARAKNIQYF. Variable domain in full (rest from reference TRBV19 and TRBJ2-4): DGGITQSPKYLFRKEGQNVTLSCEQNLNHDAMYWYRQDPGQGLRLIYYSQIVNDFQKGDIAEGYSVSREKKESFPLTVTSAQKNPTAFYLCASSIEQGARAKNIQYFGAGTRLSVL.